The 31 T cell receptor beta chains in this list originate from one sample, sequenced in a study of CD8+CD57+ T cells in acquired aplastic anemia. It was genomic DNA that served as the template for profiling TCR beta VDJ and CDR3. Each CDR3 protein is one row after TCRdb ran MiXCR on the reads. Of 150,000 to 200,000 distinct CDR3 sequences in the sample, 63% were seen once. Individuals selected for sequencing had exhibited CD8+CD57+ cell expansion on flow cytometry. Sequencing input: sorted CD4+, CD8+, or CD8+CD57+ T cells (not recorded which) from PBMCs. Receptors originate from a human donor with aplastic anemia.

This clonotype was detected ten times or more. V gene TRBV6-4 combines with J gene TRBJ2-3; 10 bases match TRBD2. V was clipped by 0 bases and J by 3 bases; unmatched bases: 3. Germline-derived CDR1 and CDR2 are MRHNA and SNTAGT. This CDR3 has 16 amino acids. This CDR3 reads CASSDSSGGATDTQYF. The CDR3 DNA follows: TGTGCCAGCAGTGACTCGAGCGGGGGGGCAACAGATACGCAGTATTTT.

This sequence joins TRBV19 and TRBJ1-5; 8 bases fit TRBD1. Germline V lookup: CDR1 LNHDA, CDR2 SQIVND (reference sequence). Trimming cost V 10 bases and J 4 bases; bases outside gene matches: 3. This CDR3 region has 12 residues. The DNA of the CDR3 is TGTGCCACCAGGACAGGGAATCAGCCCCAGCATTTT. Protein product: CATRTGNQPQHF.

This clonotype was seen repeatedly, ten times or more. This rearrangement joins TRBV14 to TRBJ2-7; D is possibly TRBD2 (5 bases). Germline V gene sequence: CDR1 SGHDN, CDR2 FVKESK. CDR3 length: 15 residues. V dropped 4 bases and J dropped 1 base, with 14 bases sitting between them. The CDR3 sequence: CASSPPGGGSYEQYF. The CDR3 coding sequence is TGTGCCAGCAGCCCCCCGGGCGGAGGTTCCTACGAGCAGTACTTC.

The chain employs TRBV10-2 and TRBJ2-1, with 7 positions matching TRBD1. Germline trimming cut 8 bases from V and 6 bases from J; bases unmatched to any gene: 4. The CDR3 runs 12 residues. Germline lookup yields CDR1 WSHSY and CDR2 SAAADI. This chain's CDR3 is CASSGTVNEQFF. The CDR3 DNA reads TGCGCCAGCTCAGGGACAGTCAATGAGCAGTTCTTC.

The chain combines TRBV27 with TRBJ2-7; D is perhaps TRBD1 (6 bases). The CDR3 consists of 15 residues. From germline, CDR1 is MNHEY and CDR2 SMNVEV (reference sequence). Trimming removed 4 bases at V and 6 bases at J, with 19 bases between. CDR3 DNA sequence: TGTGCCAGCAGTTACACGTCACAGGGCAAGTTCGAGCAGTACTTC. Its protein product is CASSYTSQGKFEQYF.

The V and J genes are TRBV2 and TRBJ2-3, with TRBD2 matching 10 bases. CDR1 is SNHLY, CDR2 FYNNEI, per germline. The V gene end was trimmed by 6 bases and the J gene end by 6 bases; junction bases not matched to a gene: 9. There are 15 residues in the CDR3. The chain's CDR3 is CASRALAGEVDTQYF. For the CDR3, the DNA is TGTGCCAGCAGAGCTCTAGCGGGAGAGGTGGATACGCAGTATTTT.

The chain employs TRBV5-6 and TRBJ2-1; TRBD2 matches at 10 bases. Germline CDR1 SGHDT, CDR2 YYEEEE. Losses at the gene ends were 2 bases for V and 6 bases for J; bases not matched to a gene: 8. The CDR3 totals 16 residues. The CDR3 nucleotides are TGTGCCAGCAGCTTAGTCACCAGCGGGAGGGCCAATGAGCAGTTCTTC. It is translated as CASSLVTSGRANEQFF.

This chain links TRBV5-1 with TRBJ2-7; the D gene is possibly TRBD1 (6 bases). Germline V CDR1 and CDR2: SGHRS, YFSETQ. CDR3 length: 14 amino acids. Trimming took off 2 bases at V and 3 bases at J, with 12 bases between the two ends. For the CDR3, the DNA is TGCGCCAGCAGCTTACTCCCACAGGGCTACGAGCAGTACTTC. Its protein is CASSLLPQGYEQYF.

This chain joins TRBV10-3 and TRBJ1-1; 11 bases align to TRBD1. The V gene end was trimmed by 2 bases and the J gene end by 4 bases; junction bases not matched to a gene: 3. This CDR3 is 15 amino acids long. Germline CDR1 and CDR2: ENHRY and SYGVKD. The CDR3 region has the DNA TGTGCCATCAGTGAGACTGGGACAGGGGGCACTGAAGCTTTCTTT. As protein: CAISETGTGGTEAFF.

This clonotype was counted only a few times. The genes are TRBV15 and TRBJ1-6, with D tentatively TRBD1 (5 bases). The V and J ends lost 3 bases and 9 bases respectively, with 15 bases between them. CDR3 length: 15 amino acids. Germline loops: CDR1 LNHNV, CDR2 YYDKDF (reference sequence). CDR3 protein: CATSRVGPSSSPLHF. The CDR3 DNA follows: TGTGCCACCAGCAGGGTGGGACCTAGCAGTTCACCCCTCCACTTT.

V usage is TRBV7-8 and J usage is TRBJ1-1; TRBD1 is a possible D gene (5 bases). CDR1 is SGHVS and CDR2 is FQNEAQ in the germline V gene. The CDR3 sequence is 12 residues long. Between the trimmed V and J ends, which lost 5 bases and 9 bases, there was a span of 13 bases. The CDR3 nucleotides are TGTGCCAGCAGCACCGAAAGGGGCAAAGCTTTCTTT. It translates to CASSTERGKAFF.

This clonotype showed up many times. The chain couples TRBV6-4 to TRBJ2-3; 12 bases are shared with TRBD2. J gave up 2 bases and V 2 bases, and 5 bases lay outside the gene matches. The CDR3 consists of 17 residues. Germline values: CDR1 MRHNA, CDR2 SNTAGT. The CDR3 region is CASSDLTSGGNTDTQYF. For the CDR3, the DNA is TGTGCCAGCAGTGACCTAACTAGCGGGGGGAACACAGATACGCAGTATTTT.

V usage is TRBV9 and J usage is TRBJ2-7; 7 bases are a match to TRBD2. The junction had 8 bases not matched to a gene; V was cut back by 0 bases and J by 2 bases. CDR1 and CDR2 (germline): SGDLS, YYNGEE. This CDR3 has 16 residues. CDR3 in DNA: TGTGCCAGCAGCGTAGGGGGTAGCGGGCTACCCTACGAGCAGTACTTC. Its protein is CASSVGGSGLPYEQYF.

This chain uses TRBV10-3 with TRBJ1-2; D not resolved. CDR1 ENHRY and CDR2 SYGVKD come from the germline V gene. Trimming shortened V by 2 bases and J by 6 bases, and 16 bases separated the two germline ends. The CDR3 is 15 residues long. CDR3 protein: CAISERANRVDGYTF. The CDR3 DNA reads as TGTGCCATCAGTGAGCGCGCCAATCGCGTGGATGGCTACACCTTC.

At least ten counts were recorded for this clonotype. This chain joins TRBV9 and TRBJ2-3, with TRBD2 identical over 11 bases. Per the germline V gene, CDR1 is SGDLS and CDR2 is YYNGEE. With 4 bases clipped from V and 4 bases from J, the junction kept 8 bases outside the gene matches. The CDR3 loop spans 16 amino acids. CDR3 protein: CASSPRVAGGPDTQYF. CDR3 sequence (DNA): TGTGCCAGCAGCCCCCGGGTAGCGGGGGGGCCAGATACGCAGTATTTT.

This clonotype was seen repeatedly, ten times or more. The chain combines TRBV6-5 with TRBJ1-1; D not certain. Trimming stripped 6 bases from V and 1 base from J, with 15 bases between. Germline assignment: CDR1 MNHEY and CDR2 SVGAGI. CDR3 length: 15 residues. DNA of the CDR3: TGTGCCAGCAGCTCGCCATCAAACGGGAACACTGAAGCTTTCTTT. Amino acids: CASSSPSNGNTEAFF.

The chain carries TRBV24-1 and TRBJ1-1; D might be TRBD1 (5 bases). Trimming removed 3 bases from V and 3 bases from J, with 13 bases in between. The CDR3 is 15 residues long. Germline V gene data show CDR1 as KGHDR and CDR2 as SFDVKD. The CDR3 region has the DNA TGTGCCACCAGTGATGCTAACAGGAAATACACTGAAGCTTTCTTT. It translates to CATSDANRKYTEAFF.

This rearrangement joins TRBV9 to TRBJ1-2; D is possibly TRBD1 (6 bases). Trimming pared 4 bases from V and 3 bases from J, leaving 19 bases between. The germline V gene encodes CDR1 SGDLS and CDR2 YYNGEE. This CDR3 comprises 16 residues. The CDR3 bases are TGTGCCAGCAGCCCTACCGATATCACAGGGTACTATGGCTACACCTTC. It is translated as CASSPTDITGYYGYTF.

The rearrangement uses TRBV12-3 or TRBV12-4 and TRBJ2-7; 7 bases are a match to TRBD1. CDR3 length: 16 residues. V dropped 3 bases and J dropped 6; count of bases not matched to a gene: 14. This CDR3 reads CASSLGDRESLSEQYF. The CDR3 bases are TGTGCCAGCAGTTTGGGTGACAGGGAAAGTCTCTCCGAGCAGTACTTC.

V and J are TRBV10-1 and TRBJ2-1, with 11 bases aligning to TRBD2. The length of the CDR3 is 18 residues. Germline CDR1 reads WNHNN; CDR2 reads SYGVQD (reference sequence). Losses at the gene ends were 8 bases for V and 6 bases for J; bases not matched to a gene: 18. In DNA form, the CDR3 reads TGCGCCAGCCCGTCGAGGGTAGCGGGGGGGCTTTGGATCAATGAGCAGTTCTTC. Translation: CASPSRVAGGLWINEQFF.

This clonotype was detected a few times. This chain uses TRBV7-6 with TRBJ1-5, with D possibly being TRBD1 (6 bases). The CDR3 is made up of 13 amino acids. The V end lost 5 bases, the J end lost 4 bases, and 9 bases lay between the germline ends. The V gene's germline CDR1 is SGHVS and CDR2 FNYEAQ. CDR3: CASSLDRNQPQHF. The CDR3 bases are TGTGCCAGCAGCCTCGACAGGAATCAGCCCCAGCATTTT.

This chain uses TRBV7-3 with TRBJ2-1; a possible D gene is TRBD2 (7 bases). This CDR3 comprises 14 residues. Germline CDR1 reads SGHTA; CDR2 reads FQGTGA. Trimming removed 3 bases at V and 5 bases at J, with 11 bases between. The CDR3 DNA reads TGTGCCAGCAGCTTGGGGGGGGCCCACAATGAGCAGTTCTTC. Its translation is CASSLGGAHNEQFF.

The J gene is TRBJ1-6, the V gene TRBV10-3; the D gene is possibly TRBD1 (6 bases). Between the trimmed V and J ends, which lost 11 bases and 5 bases, there was a span of 16 bases. This CDR3 is 14 amino acids long. The germline V gene has CDR1 ENHRY and CDR2 SYGVKD. The CDR3 protein is CAASKGGDNSPLHF. The CDR3 DNA sequence: TGTGCCGCCTCTAAGGGGGGGGATAATTCACCCCTCCACTTT.

V usage is TRBV7-3 and J usage is TRBJ2-1; D not resolved. Trimming shortened V by 1 base and J by 7 bases, and 5 bases separated the two germline ends. CDR1 and CDR2 from the germline V gene are SGHTA and FQGTGA. The CDR3 is made up of 12 amino acids. The CDR3 reads CASSLNRNEQFF. The CDR3 DNA follows: TGTGCCAGCAGCTTAAATCGGAATGAGCAGTTCTTC.

The chain uses TRBV19 and TRBJ1-2, with 7 bases that match TRBD1. Germline values: CDR1 LNHDA, CDR2 SQIVND (reference sequence). The trim removed 6 bases at V and 0 bases at J, leaving 4 bases unmatched. The CDR3 has 14 amino acids. This chain's CDR3 is CASRRTGSNYGYTF. Here the CDR3 DNA reads TGTGCCAGTAGAAGGACAGGCTCTAACTATGGCTACACCTTC.

V is TRBV29-1 and J is TRBJ2-7, with D perhaps given as TRBD1 or TRBD2 (6 bases each). V was clipped by 3 bases and J by 1 base, with 10 bases between them. Looked up from germline, CDR1 is SQVTM and CDR2 is ANQGSEA. CDR3 length: 13 residues. CDR3 bases: TGCAGCGTTGAGGAGGGGGATTCCTACGAGCAGTACTTC. Translation gives CSVEEGDSYEQYF.

Points on this clonotype: A read error may account for a junction end that differs from germline. The chain carries TRBV12-3 or TRBV12-4 and TRBJ1-3; no firm D call. The CDR3 has 14 residues. The CDR3 loop is CASKNVGVGNIIYF. CDR3 in DNA: TGTGCCAGCAAAAATGTCGGGGTCGGAAACATCATATATTTT.

The gene calls are TRBV2 and TRBJ2-7, with D perhaps TRBD2 (6 bases). CDR3 length: 14 residues. The V gene's germline CDR1 is SNHLY and CDR2 FYNNEI. Trimming shortened V by 6 bases and J by 6 bases, and 18 bases separated the two germline ends. The CDR3 DNA follows: TGTGCCAGCAGCCAGGGACTCCCGCCGGGCGAGCAGTACTTC. This translates into CASSQGLPPGEQYF. The full variable domain, with the rest looked up from reference TRBV2 and TRBJ2-7, is EPEVTQTPSHQVTQMGQEVILRCVPISNHLYFYWYRQILGQKVEFLVSFYNNEISEKSEIFDDQFSVERPDGSNFTLKIRSTKLEDSAMYFCASSQGLPPGEQYFGPGTRLTVT.

The gene calls are TRBV27 and TRBJ2-3; TRBD1 is a possible D gene (6 bases). V dropped 1 base and J dropped 4 bases, with 6 bases sitting between them. This CDR3 is 13 amino acids long. The germline CDR1 and CDR2 sequences are MNHEY and SMNVEV (reference sequence). CDR3 region: CASSLWGPDTQYF. CDR3 coding DNA: TGTGCCAGCAGTTTATGGGGGCCAGATACGCAGTATTTT.

This clonotype has just a few counts. The chain links TRBV7-3 to TRBJ2-1; D not certain. This CDR3 spans 15 amino acids. Trimming removed 5 bases from V and 2 bases from J, with 13 bases in between. CDR1 and CDR2 (germline): SGHTA, FQGTGA. The CDR3 nucleotides are TGTGCCAGCAGCCCATCCTTCAGTACCTACAATGAGCAGTTCTTC. This gives the protein CASSPSFSTYNEQFF. Filled out from reference TRBV7-3 and TRBJ2-1, the complete variable domain reads GAGVSQTPSNKVTEKGKYVELRCDPISGHTALYWYRQSLGQGPEFLIYFQGTGAADDSGLPNDRFFAVRPEGSVSTLKIQRTERGDSAVYLCASSPSFSTYNEQFFGPGTRLTVL.

The sample holds many counts of this clonotype. For the CDR3, the DNA is TGCGCCAGCAGCCAAGTGAGAGCGGACCCCCAGGAGCAGTACTTC. Translation gives CASSQVRADPQEQYF. The rearrangement links TRBV4-1 to TRBJ2-7; TRBD2 is a possible D gene (5 bases). Per the germline V gene, CDR1 is MGHRA and CDR2 is YSYEKL. Trimming shortened V by 1 base and J by 7 bases, and 17 bases separated the two germline ends. The CDR3 spans 15 residues.